This TCR beta chain originates from a study of T-cell memory formation after mild COVID-19. MiXCR, run by TCRdb on the 5' RACE reads, gives a single entry per CDR3 protein. The data contain about 210,000 distinct CDR3 sequences, about 11% of them seen just once; the ten biggest clones take up less than 4%. Unmatched junction bases numbered 5, after V lost 4 bases and J lost 6 bases. There are 15 residues in the CDR3. Germline lookup yields CDR1 SGHTA and CDR2 FQGTGA. The TCR sequence derives from a man aged 18 to 29 who had mild COVID-19 (a few samples of this study predate the infection). Cell type and time point are not known. This chain joins TRBV7-3 and TRBJ2-1, with 11 bases fitting TRBD1. The sample consisted of PBMCs or a T cell subset sorted from them (not recorded which). The CDR3 bases are TGTGCCAGCAGCTCTTCCGGGACAGGGGGCAATGAGCAGTTCTTC. Its translation: CASSSSGTGGNEQFF.